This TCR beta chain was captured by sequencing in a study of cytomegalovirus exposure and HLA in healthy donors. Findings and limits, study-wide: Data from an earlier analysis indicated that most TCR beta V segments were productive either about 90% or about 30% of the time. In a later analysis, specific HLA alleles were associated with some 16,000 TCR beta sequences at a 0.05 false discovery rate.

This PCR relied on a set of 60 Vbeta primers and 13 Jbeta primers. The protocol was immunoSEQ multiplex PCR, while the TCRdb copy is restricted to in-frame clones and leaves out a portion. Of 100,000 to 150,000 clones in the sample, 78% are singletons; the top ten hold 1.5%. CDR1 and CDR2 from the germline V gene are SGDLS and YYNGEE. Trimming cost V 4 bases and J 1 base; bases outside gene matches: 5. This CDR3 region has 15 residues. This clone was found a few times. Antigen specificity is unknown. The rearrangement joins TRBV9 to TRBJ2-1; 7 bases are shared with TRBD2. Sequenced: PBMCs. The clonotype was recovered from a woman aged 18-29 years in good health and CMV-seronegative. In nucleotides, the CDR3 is TGTGCCAGCAGCATTTCTAGCGGATCCTACAATGAGCAGTTCTTC. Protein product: CASSISSGSYNEQFF.